The 28 T cell receptor beta chains reported below all come from one sample, sequenced in a study of blood T cells in healthy people across ages. Alongside a J-beta primer mix, a sample-barcoded 5' primer served in a second PCR lasting roughly 7 to 11 cycles. TCRdb re-derived calls from the 5' RACE reads in MiXCR, one entry per CDR3 protein. The table has fewer than 1,000,000 distinct CDR3 sequences, under 45% seen once. The sequencing input was blood. Source of these receptors: a man in his 60s in good health.

This clonotype occurred a few times. The J gene is TRBJ2-1, the V gene TRBV7-2; D may be TRBD1 or TRBD2 (6 bases each). CDR3 length: 15 residues. The germline gives CDR1 SGHTA, CDR2 FQGNSA. V was shortened by 1 base and J by 4 bases, with 11 bases between the two germline ends. This chain's CDR3 is CASSLVTGAYNEQFF. The CDR3, as DNA: TGTGCCAGCAGCTTAGTAACGGGGGCGTACAATGAGCAGTTCTTC.

A word on this clonotype: A read error may be the cause here, since a much bigger clone is one base away. This chain links TRBV6-1 with TRBJ2-1, with D maybe TRBD2 (7 bases). The CDR3 is made up of 16 amino acids. CDR1 MNHNS and CDR2 SASEGT come from the germline V gene. V was pared by 8 bases and J by 5 bases, with 22 bases between. Here the CDR3 reads CASGVWGGATNNEQFF. CDR3 sequence (DNA): TGTGCCAGCGGTGTATGGGGGGGGGCCACCAACAATGAGCAGTTCTTC.

The gene calls are TRBV6-2 or TRBV6-3 and TRBJ2-7; D unresolved. The CDR3 contains 14 residues. CDR1 and CDR2 (germline): MNHEY, SVGEGT. V was clipped by 0 bases and J by 0 bases, with 6 bases between them. The CDR3: CASSYSLTSYEQYF. The CDR3 DNA reads TGTGCCAGCAGTTACTCTCTTACCTCCTACGAGCAGTACTTC.

V and J are TRBV7-2 and TRBJ2-7; tentatively, D is TRBD2 (5 bases). The CDR3 has 14 amino acids. V gave up 5 bases and J gave up 0 bases, with 11 bases separating them. CDR1 is SGHTA and CDR2 is FQGNSA in the germline V gene. The CDR3 protein is CASSADWSSYEQYF. DNA for the CDR3: TGTGCCAGCAGCGCGGACTGGAGCTCCTACGAGCAGTACTTC. Using reference TRBV7-2 and TRBJ2-7 for the parts outside the CDR3, the full variable domain is GAGVSQSPSNKVTEKGKDVELRCDPISGHTALYWYRQSLGQGLEFLIYFQGNSAPDKSGLPSDRFSAERTGGSVSTLTIQRTQQEDSAVYLCASSADWSSYEQYFGPGTRLTVT.

The chain joins TRBV6-2 or TRBV6-3 to TRBJ2-7; no clear D. The DNA matches TRBJ2-5 better at its end, which makes the J call doubtful. The germline V gene has CDR1 MNHEY and CDR2 SVGEGT. CDR3 length equals 13 residues. Here the CDR3 reads CASSHQRLETQYF. CDR3 in DNA: TGTGCCAGCAGTCACCAGAGATTAGAGACCCAGTACTTC.

In this sample, this clonotype turned up a few times. The chain links TRBV7-9 to TRBJ2-3; 8 positions match TRBD1. In germline, CDR1 is SEHNR, CDR2 FQNEAQ (reference sequence). The J segment lost 1 base and the V segment lost 5 bases, leaving 5 bases of the junction unmatched. The CDR3 covers 15 residues. DNA of the CDR3: TGTGCCAGCAGCCAACCGGGACAGGGCACAGATACGCAGTATTTT. The encoded protein is CASSQPGQGTDTQYF.

The chain has TRBV6-2 or TRBV6-3 and TRBJ2-7, with D possibly being TRBD1 or TRBD2 (5 bases each). The J call is uncertain, as TRBJ2-5 better fits the DNA end. Germline V gene sequence: CDR1 MNHEY, CDR2 SVGEGT. The CDR3 has 16 residues. The CDR3 protein is CASSYSAWGITETQYF. The CDR3 nucleotides read TGTGCCAGCAGTTACTCCGCCTGGGGGATTACGGAGACCCAGTACTTC.

The chain has TRBV7-2 and TRBJ2-1, with 9 positions matching TRBD2. V was pared by 5 bases and J by 3 bases, with 8 bases of the junction left unmatched. Germline-derived CDR1 and CDR2 are SGHTA and FQGNSA. This CDR3 has 16 residues. The CDR3 DNA is TGTGCCAGCAGCATCAGAGCGGGGGGCCTCTACAATGAGCAGTTCTTC. Amino acid sequence: CASSIRAGGLYNEQFF.

This clonotype showed up just a few times. The chain combines TRBV9 with TRBJ2-5; D is possibly TRBD2 (6 bases). CDR1 and CDR2 (germline): SGDLS, YYNGEE. This CDR3 has 17 residues. The V end was cut by 2 bases, the J end by 4 bases, with 21 bases between. The CDR3 sequence: CASSVGGTGGFLETQYF. CDR3 nucleotides: TGTGCCAGCAGCGTGGGGGGAACAGGCGGTTTCCTAGAGACCCAGTACTTC.

Remarks on this clonotype: The junction differs from germline at one of its ends, possibly a read error. The genes are TRBV4-1 and TRBJ2-2, with 11 bases aligning to TRBD2. The CDR3 loop spans 17 amino acids. Per germline, CDR1 MGHRA and CDR2 YSYEKL. CDR3 amino acids: CASSQVGLAVNTGELFF. CDR3 nucleotide sequence: TGCGCCAGCAGTCAAGTGGGACTAGCGGTTAACACCGGGGAGCTGTTTTTT.

The chain carries TRBV3-1 and TRBJ2-2; D gene uncertain. V was clipped by 2 bases and J by 7 bases, with 11 bases between them. Germline CDR1 LGHDT, CDR2 YNNKEL (reference sequence). The CDR3 has 14 residues. The CDR3, as DNA: TGTGCCAGCAGCCAAAACCTTTTAGGCGGGGAGCTGTTTTTT. This codes for CASSQNLLGGELFF.

This clonotype was seen more than once but under ten times. V usage is TRBV20-1 and J usage is TRBJ2-1; the match to TRBD2 covers 7 bases. V lost 5 bases to trimming and J lost 5 bases; unmatched junction nucleotides: 9. This CDR3 is 14 amino acids long. Germline V gives CDR1 DFQATT, CDR2 SNEGSKA (reference sequence). The CDR3 coding sequence is TGCAGTGCTTCGCCAGCGGGGAGGGACAATGAGCAGTTCTTC. It specifies CSASPAGRDNEQFF.

Note on this clonotype: A read error may produce the germline difference seen at one junction end. This chain connects TRBV4-3 to TRBJ1-5, with 9 bases lining up with TRBD1. The CDR3 loop spans 19 amino acids. Germline lookup yields CDR1 LGHNA and CDR2 YSLEER. The CDR3 DNA follows: TGCGCCAGCAGCCCTGCGGTAGGACAGGGGCTCTATAGCAATCAACCCCAGCATTTT. Translation: CASSPAVGQGLYSNQPQHF.

The rearrangement joins TRBV20-1 to TRBJ2-7; D is ambiguous. Germline V CDR1 and CDR2: DFQATT, SNEGSKA (reference sequence). V lost 8 bases, J lost 7 bases, and 21 bases lay in between. The CDR3 covers 13 residues. The CDR3: CSPSTPQASEQYF. DNA of the CDR3: TGCAGTCCATCCACTCCCCAAGCTTCGGAGCAGTACTTC.

V gene TRBV20-1 combines with J gene TRBJ2-4; D is uncertain. Judging by the DNA end, TRBJ2-7 fits better; the J call may be wrong. The CDR3 has 13 amino acids. Germline CDR1 is DFQATT and CDR2 is SNEGSKA (reference sequence). This CDR3 reads CSARGFSQGEQYF. CDR3 sequence (DNA): TGCAGTGCTAGAGGGTTTTCACAAGGCGAGCAGTACTTC.

A few counts support this clonotype. V is TRBV20-1 and J is TRBJ1-1; a possible D gene is TRBD1 (6 bases). Per the germline V gene, CDR1 is DFQATT and CDR2 is SNEGSKA (reference sequence). The CDR3 is made up of 13 amino acids. V was clipped by 5 bases and J by 0 bases, with 10 bases between them. The CDR3 bases are TGCAGTGCTGGACAGATTATGAACACTGAAGCTTTCTTT. It translates to CSAGQIMNTEAFF.

To note about this clonotype: The junction and the germline gene differ at one end; a read error may be behind it. CDR3 residues: CASSGRLTSGGPSDNEQFF. The CDR3 DNA is TGCGCCAGCAGCGGACGCCTGACTAGCGGGGGACCCTCCGACAATGAGCAGTTCTTC. The chain recombines TRBV5-1 with TRBJ2-1; 12 bases map to TRBD2. Germline loops: CDR1 SGHRS, CDR2 YFSETQ. The CDR3 covers 19 residues.

This clonotype appeared a few times. The V call is TRBV14, the J call TRBJ2-6; D call uncertain. V lost 9 bases and J lost 9, with 12 bases in between. The CDR3 is 12 residues long. Germline V lookup: CDR1 SGHDN, CDR2 FVKESK. The CDR3 sequence: CASSSVGNVLTF. CDR3 nucleotides: TGTGCCAGTTCGTCGGTGGGCAACGTCCTGACTTTC. Variable domain in full (rest from reference TRBV14 and TRBJ2-6): EAGVTQFPSHSVIEKGQTVTLRCDPISGHDNLYWYRRVMGKEIKFLLHFVKESKQDESGMPNNRFLAERTGGTYSTLKVQPAELEDSGVYFCASSSVGNVLTFGAGSRLTVL.

The chain couples TRBV6-5 to TRBJ2-3, with 9 positions matching TRBD1. The length of the CDR3 is 13 residues. The ends lost 5 bases at V and 5 bases at J; junction bases unmatched: 2. Germline assignment: CDR1 MNHEY and CDR2 SVGAGI. The CDR3 DNA reads as TGTGCCAGCAGTACGGGACAGGGAGATACGCAGTATTTT. This sequence encodes CASSTGQGDTQYF.

The rearrangement uses TRBV7-9 and TRBJ2-7, with D hard to call. CDR3 length: 13 residues. V lost 3 bases to trimming and J lost 5 bases, with 11 bases between them. Germline CDR1 and CDR2: SEHNR and FQNEAQ (reference sequence). The CDR3 loop is CASSFPSRDEQYF. The CDR3, as DNA: TGTGCCAGCAGCTTTCCCAGTAGGGACGAGCAGTACTTC.

In this sample, this clonotype turned up many times. This rearrangement joins TRBV4-3 to TRBJ2-7; 7 nucleotides line up with TRBD1. Germline CDR1 reads LGHNA; CDR2 reads YSLEER. The CDR3 runs 17 residues. Germline trimming cut 0 bases from V and 9 bases from J; bases unmatched to any gene: 17. CDR3 loop: CASSQDIGQATQEGQYF. DNA for the CDR3: TGCGCCAGCAGCCAAGATATTGGACAGGCCACTCAAGAAGGGCAGTACTTC.

The chain combines TRBV7-2 with TRBJ2-6, with 10 bases aligning to TRBD1. Germline V CDR1 and CDR2: SGHTA, FQGNSA. The CDR3 loop spans 17 amino acids. With 4 bases clipped from V and 1 base from J, the junction kept 4 bases outside the gene matches. CDR3 sequence reads: CASSSTGGRSGANVLTF. The CDR3 DNA follows: TGTGCCAGCAGCTCGACAGGGGGCCGATCTGGGGCCAACGTCCTGACTTTC. The whole variable domain, filled in from reference TRBV7-2 and TRBJ2-6, reads GAGVSQSPSNKVTEKGKDVELRCDPISGHTALYWYRQSLGQGLEFLIYFQGNSAPDKSGLPSDRFSAERTGGSVSTLTIQRTQQEDSAVYLCASSSTGGRSGANVLTFGAGSRLTVL.

The chain recombines TRBV7-2 with TRBJ1-5, with D possibly being TRBD1 (6 bases). V lost 5 bases, J lost 6 bases, and 14 bases lay in between. This CDR3 is 14 amino acids long. Germline V gene sequence: CDR1 SGHTA, CDR2 FQGNSA. CDR3 in amino acids: CASSPVDRVQPQHF. The CDR3 DNA reads TGTGCCAGCAGCCCAGTGGACAGAGTTCAGCCCCAGCATTTT.

This rearrangement joins TRBV28 to TRBJ1-2; 9 bases fit TRBD1. The V gene end was trimmed by 3 bases and the J gene end by 4 bases; junction bases not matched to a gene: 6. The CDR3 loop spans 15 amino acids. The V gene's germline CDR1 is MDHEN and CDR2 SYDVKM. CDR3 protein: CASSFRTGDFYGYTF. The CDR3 bases are TGTGCCAGCAGTTTCAGGACAGGGGATTTCTATGGCTACACCTTC.

The chain uses TRBV14 and TRBJ1-6, with TRBD1 as a possible D gene (6 bases). Germline loops: CDR1 SGHDN, CDR2 FVKESK. This CDR3 region has 16 residues. V dropped 0 bases and J dropped 7 bases, with 13 bases sitting between them. Here the CDR3 reads CASSQERGLRNSPLHF. The CDR3 DNA follows: TGTGCCAGCAGCCAAGAGCGGGGGCTGAGGAATTCACCCCTCCACTTT.

Points on this clonotype: This may arise from a read error, as a much more abundant clone is one base away. The chain links TRBV4-1 to TRBJ2-7, with 9 bases that match TRBD2. In germline, CDR1 is MGHRA, CDR2 YSYEKL. The J segment lost 0 bases and the V segment lost 2 bases, leaving 5 bases of the junction unmatched. This CDR3 has 16 amino acids. DNA of the CDR3: TGCGCCAGCAGCCAACTTCTAGCGGGGCTCTCCTACGAGCAGTACTTC. Its translation: CASSQLLAGLSYEQYF.

This clonotype was detected a few times. The V call is TRBV20-1, the J call TRBJ1-5; D uncertain. The CDR3 extends over 12 amino acids. Trimming took off 5 bases at V and 2 bases at J, with 7 bases between the two ends. CDR1 is DFQATT and CDR2 is SNEGSKA in the germline V gene (reference sequence). The CDR3 protein is CSAPIGNQPQHF. The DNA of the CDR3 is TGCAGTGCTCCGATAGGCAATCAGCCCCAGCATTTT.

The rearrangement joins TRBV10-1 to TRBJ2-3; no firm D call. The CDR3 contains 15 residues. Trimming left V 3 bases short and J 3 bases short, with 13 bases between. Germline values: CDR1 WNHNN, CDR2 SYGVQD (reference sequence). The CDR3 loop is CASSDVGLGTDTQYF. The CDR3 nucleotides read TGCGCCAGCAGTGATGTGGGTCTTGGAACAGATACGCAGTATTTT.